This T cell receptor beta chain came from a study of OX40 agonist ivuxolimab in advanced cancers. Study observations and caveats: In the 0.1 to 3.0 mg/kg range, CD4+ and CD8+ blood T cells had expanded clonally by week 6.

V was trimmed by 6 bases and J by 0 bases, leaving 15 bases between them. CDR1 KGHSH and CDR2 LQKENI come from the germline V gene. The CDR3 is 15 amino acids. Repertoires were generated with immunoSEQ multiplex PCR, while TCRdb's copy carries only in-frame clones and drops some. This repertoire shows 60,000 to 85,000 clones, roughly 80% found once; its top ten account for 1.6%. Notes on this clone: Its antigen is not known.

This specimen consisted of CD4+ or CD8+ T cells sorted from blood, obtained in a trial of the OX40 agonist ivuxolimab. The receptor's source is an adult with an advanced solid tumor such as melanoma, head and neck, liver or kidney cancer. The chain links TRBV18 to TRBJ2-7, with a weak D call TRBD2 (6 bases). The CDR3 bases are TGTGCCAGCTCTGAGAGGGAGGTTAACTCCTACGAGCAGTACTTC. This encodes CASSEREVNSYEQYF. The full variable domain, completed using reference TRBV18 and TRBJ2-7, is NAGVMQNPRHLVRRRGQEARLRCSPMKGHSHVYWYRQLPEEGLKFMVYLQKENIIDESGMPKERFSAEFPKEGPSILRIQQVVRGDSAAYFCASSEREVNSYEQYFGPGTRLTVT.